The entry that follows covers one T cell receptor beta chain sequence. Its antigen remains unidentified. Random hexamers were used to reverse transcribe an amount of about 0.45 to 1 ug RNA. Amplification of the TCR beta CDR3 was carried out by immunoSEQ multiplex PCR, which spanned a total of 54 Vbeta and 13 Jbeta segments. In TCRdb, the immunoSEQ multiplex PCR reads were re-called with MiXCR into one record per CDR3 protein. The sample consists of 150,000 to 250,000 distinct CDR3 sequences, nearly 95% of them appearing once. Sequencing targeted TCR beta in blood CD8+ and CD4+ T cells. The germline CDR1 and CDR2 sequences are LNHNV and YYDKDF (reference sequence). The CDR3 spans 13 residues. V lost 1 base to trimming and J lost 0 bases, with 4 bases between them. This entry is derived from a study of CD8 T cells in Susac syndrome. Study-wide results and limits: The study's TCR sequencing and HLA analysis covered a relatively small number of individuals, and the study acknowledged this.

Sample: CD4+ T cells from PBMCs. The chain joins TRBV15 to TRBJ2-7; D is unclear. The source of this sequence is a human donor with multiple sclerosis. CDR3 loop: CATSRVGSYEQYF. The CDR3, as DNA: TGTGCCACCAGCAGAGTTGGCTCCTACGAGCAGTACTTC. Complete variable domain (other parts from reference TRBV15 and TRBJ2-7): DAMVIQNPRYQVTQFGKPVTLSCSQTLNHNVMYWYQQKSSQAPKLLFHYYDKDFNNEADTPDNFQSRRPNTSFCFLDIRSPGLGDTAMYLCATSRVGSYEQYFGPGTRLTVT.